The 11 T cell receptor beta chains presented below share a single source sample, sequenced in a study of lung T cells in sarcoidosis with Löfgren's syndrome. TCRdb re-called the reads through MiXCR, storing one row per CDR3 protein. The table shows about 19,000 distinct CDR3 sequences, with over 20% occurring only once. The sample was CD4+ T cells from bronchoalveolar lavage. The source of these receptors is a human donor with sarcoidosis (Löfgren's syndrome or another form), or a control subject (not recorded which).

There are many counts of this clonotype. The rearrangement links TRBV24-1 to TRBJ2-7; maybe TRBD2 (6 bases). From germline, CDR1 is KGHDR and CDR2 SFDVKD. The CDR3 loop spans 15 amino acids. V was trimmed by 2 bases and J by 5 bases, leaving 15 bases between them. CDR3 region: CATSDSLPGVNEQYF. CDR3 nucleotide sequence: TGTGCCACCAGTGATTCCCTACCGGGAGTCAACGAGCAGTACTTC.

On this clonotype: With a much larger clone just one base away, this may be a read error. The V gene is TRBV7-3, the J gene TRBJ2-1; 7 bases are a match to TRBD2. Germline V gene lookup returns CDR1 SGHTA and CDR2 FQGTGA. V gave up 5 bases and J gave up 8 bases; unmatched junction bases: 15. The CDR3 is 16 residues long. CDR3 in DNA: TGTGCCAGCAGCCCGGGGGGAGCGGGATGGCCCTATGAGCAGTTCTTC. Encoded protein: CASSPGGAGWPYEQFF.

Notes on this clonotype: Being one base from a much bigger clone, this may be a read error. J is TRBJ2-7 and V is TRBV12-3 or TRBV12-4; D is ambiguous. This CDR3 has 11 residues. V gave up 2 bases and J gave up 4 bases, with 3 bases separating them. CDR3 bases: TGTGCCAGCAGTTTACAGTACGAGCAGTACTTC. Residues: CASSLQYEQYF.

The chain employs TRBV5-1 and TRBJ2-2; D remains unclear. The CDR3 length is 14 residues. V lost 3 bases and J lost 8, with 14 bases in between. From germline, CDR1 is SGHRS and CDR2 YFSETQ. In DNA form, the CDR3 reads TGCGCCAGCAGCTCTGCTCAAGTGGCGGGGGAGCTGTTTTTT. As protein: CASSSAQVAGELFF.

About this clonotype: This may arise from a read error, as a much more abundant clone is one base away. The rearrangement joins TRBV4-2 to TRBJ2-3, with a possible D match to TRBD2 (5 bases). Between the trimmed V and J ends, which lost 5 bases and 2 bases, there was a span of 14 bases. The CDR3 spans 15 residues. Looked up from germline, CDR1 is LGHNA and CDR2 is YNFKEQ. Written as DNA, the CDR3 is TGTGCCAGCAGCTCAGGCCTAGCAAACACAGATACGCAGTATTTT. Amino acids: CASSSGLANTDTQYF.

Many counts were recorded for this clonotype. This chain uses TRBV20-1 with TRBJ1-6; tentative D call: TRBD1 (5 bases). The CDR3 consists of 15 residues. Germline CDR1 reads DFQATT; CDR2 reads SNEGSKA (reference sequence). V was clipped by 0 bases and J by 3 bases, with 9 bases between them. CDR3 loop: CSARDPGNYNSPLHF. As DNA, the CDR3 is TGCAGTGCTAGAGATCCAGGGAACTATAATTCACCCCTCCACTTT.

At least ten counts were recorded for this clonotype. CDR3 DNA: TGTGCCACAACAAAGGGGATCAACTATGGCTACACCTTC. Encoded protein: CATTKGINYGYTF. This chain links TRBV19 with TRBJ1-2, with D possibly TRBD1 on 5 matching bases. This CDR3 is 13 amino acids long. The ends were cut back, 10 bases at V and 2 bases at J, with 14 bases in the middle. Germline V CDR1 and CDR2: LNHDA, SQIVND (reference sequence).

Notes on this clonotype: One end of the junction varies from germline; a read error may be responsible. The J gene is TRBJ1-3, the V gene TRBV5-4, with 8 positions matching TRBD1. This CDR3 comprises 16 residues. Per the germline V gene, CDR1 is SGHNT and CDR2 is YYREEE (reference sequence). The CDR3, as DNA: TGTGCCAGCAGCCCCAGACAGGGGTTGAGTGGAAACACCACATATTTT. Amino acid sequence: CASSPRQGLSGNTTYF.

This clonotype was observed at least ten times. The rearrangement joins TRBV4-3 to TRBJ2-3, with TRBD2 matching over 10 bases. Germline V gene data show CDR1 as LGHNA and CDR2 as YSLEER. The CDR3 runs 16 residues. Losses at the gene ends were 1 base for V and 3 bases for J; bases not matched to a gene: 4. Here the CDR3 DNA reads TGCGCCAGCAGCCAAGGGAGCGGGAGGGGGACAGATACGCAGTATTTT. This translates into CASSQGSGRGTDTQYF.

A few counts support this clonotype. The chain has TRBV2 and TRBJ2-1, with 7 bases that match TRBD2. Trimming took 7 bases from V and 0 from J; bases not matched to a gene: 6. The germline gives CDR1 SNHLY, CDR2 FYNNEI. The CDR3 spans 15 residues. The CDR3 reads CASNKLASSYNEQFF. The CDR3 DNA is TGTGCCAGCAACAAACTAGCGAGCTCCTACAATGAGCAGTTCTTC. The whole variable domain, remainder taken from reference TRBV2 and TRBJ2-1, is EPEVTQTPSHQVTQMGQEVILRCVPISNHLYFYWYRQILGQKVEFLVSFYNNEISEKSEIFDDQFSVERPDGSNFTLKIRSTKLEDSAMYFCASNKLASSYNEQFFGPGTRLTVL.

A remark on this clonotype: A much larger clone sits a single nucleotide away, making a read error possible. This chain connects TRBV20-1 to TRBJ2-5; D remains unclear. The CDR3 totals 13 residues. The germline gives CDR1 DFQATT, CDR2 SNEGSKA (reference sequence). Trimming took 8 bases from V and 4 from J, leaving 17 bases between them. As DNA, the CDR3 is TGCAGTTCTATTAAGGTGGGCGGAGAGACCCAGTACTTC. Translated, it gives CSSIKVGGETQYF.